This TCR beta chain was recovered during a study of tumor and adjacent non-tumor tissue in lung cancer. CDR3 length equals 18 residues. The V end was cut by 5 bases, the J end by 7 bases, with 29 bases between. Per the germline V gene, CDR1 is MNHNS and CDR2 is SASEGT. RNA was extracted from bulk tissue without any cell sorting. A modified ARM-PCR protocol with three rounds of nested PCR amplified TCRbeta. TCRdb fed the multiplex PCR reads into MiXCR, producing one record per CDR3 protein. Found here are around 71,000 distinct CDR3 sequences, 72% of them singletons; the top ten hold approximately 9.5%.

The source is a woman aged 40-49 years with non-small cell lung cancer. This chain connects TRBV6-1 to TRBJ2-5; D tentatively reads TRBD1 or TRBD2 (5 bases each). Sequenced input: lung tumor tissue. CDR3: CASSCGVGRVGLRGTQYF. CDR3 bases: TGTGCCAGCAGTTGCGGCGTGGGCAGGGTCGGCCTCCGGGGGACCCAGTACTTC.